What follows are 27 T cell receptor beta chains derived from one specimen sequenced in a study of blood T cells in healthy people across ages. A second PCR, run for about 6 to 11 cycles, used a sample-barcoded 5' primer plus a J-beta primer mix. Via MiXCR, TCRdb re-called the 5' RACE reads, giving one row per CDR3 protein. The sample records fewer than 1,200,000 distinct CDR3 sequences, under 30% being singletons. These data were likewise used in another study, on T cells of mothers and their children.

The sequencing sample was made of blood. These receptors were obtained from a girl aged 2-10 years in good health.

The sample holds a few counts of this clonotype. This rearrangement joins TRBV24-1 to TRBJ1-2; D unclear. Germline V gene data show CDR1 as KGHDR and CDR2 as SFDVKD. V was pared by 0 bases and J by 7 bases, with 11 bases between. The CDR3 has 14 residues. The CDR3, as DNA: TGTGCCACCAGTGATTTGTCGGGAAGTAGTGGCTACACCTTC. Its protein is CATSDLSGSSGYTF.

The gene calls are TRBV10-3 and TRBJ2-5; no definite D call. Germline-derived CDR1 and CDR2 are ENHRY and SYGVKD. The CDR3 extends over 13 amino acids. V was clipped by 2 bases and J by 1 base, with 5 bases between them. This CDR3 is CAISERSQETQYF. The DNA of the CDR3 is TGTGCCATCAGTGAGCGCAGCCAAGAGACCCAGTACTTC.

The chain carries TRBV9 and TRBJ2-5, with D possibly matching TRBD1 (6 bases). In germline, CDR1 is SGDLS, CDR2 YYNGEE. V lost 3 bases and J 5 bases, leaving 23 bases between the germline ends. The CDR3 contains 17 residues. CDR3: CASSAEAGRGIGETQYF. CDR3 in DNA: TGTGCCAGCAGCGCCGAGGCCGGCAGGGGAATAGGGGAGACCCAGTACTTC. Based on the CDR3 plus reference TRBV9 and TRBJ2-5, the full variable domain is DSGVTQTPKHLITATGQRVTLRCSPRSGDLSVYWYQQSLDQGLQFLIQYYNGEERAKGNILERFSAQQFPDLHSELNLSSLELGDSALYFCASSAEAGRGIGETQYFGPGTRLLVL.

The chain joins TRBV7-9 to TRBJ2-3, with D tentatively TRBD1 (6 bases). V lost 5 bases and J 8 bases, leaving 17 bases between the germline ends. Germline V gene data show CDR1 as SEHNR and CDR2 as FQNEAQ (reference sequence). There are 14 residues in the CDR3. CDR3: CASSAPSQGSTQYF. In DNA form, the CDR3 reads TGTGCCAGCAGCGCTCCATCTCAGGGGAGTACGCAGTATTTT.

A few counts support this clonotype. The chain has TRBV7-2 and TRBJ2-5; no reliable D call. The J call may be incorrect, as the DNA end agrees better with TRBJ2-1. CDR1 and CDR2 (germline): SGHTA, FQGNSA. The CDR3 has 14 residues. In nucleotides, the CDR3 is TGTGCCAGCAGTGCCACCGGGCCGTACAATGAGCAGTTCTTC. This codes for CASSATGPYNEQFF.

The V call is TRBV6-2 or TRBV6-3, the J call TRBJ2-3; tentatively, D is TRBD2 (6 bases). The CDR3 is 20 residues long. Germline V gives CDR1 MNHEY, CDR2 SVGEGT. The V end lost 2 bases, the J end lost 1 base, and 25 bases lay between the germline ends. CDR3 sequence (DNA): TGTGCCAGCAGTTACGTTTTAGAGACGGGTCGGCGGGACGGCACAGATACGCAGTATTTT. Its protein is CASSYVLETGRRDGTDTQYF.

The V call is TRBV7-9, the J call TRBJ2-5; 12 bases align to TRBD2. The assigned J gene may be wrong: the sequence end matches TRBJ2-7 better. CDR3 length: 18 amino acids. CDR1 is SEHNR, CDR2 FQNEAQ, per germline (reference sequence). The CDR3 DNA reads TGTGCCAGCAGCCCCGAACGACTAGCGGGAGTTGGAACCTACGAGCAGTACTTC. Amino acid sequence: CASSPERLAGVGTYEQYF.

The chain couples TRBV5-1 to TRBJ2-2; possible D gene TRBD2, 5 bases. The germline V and J ends were trimmed by 1 base and 2 bases, with 9 bases remaining between them. This CDR3 region has 15 residues. Germline V gene sequence: CDR1 SGHRS, CDR2 YFSETQ. The CDR3 spells CASSLKLDNTGELFF. In nucleotides, the CDR3 is TGCGCCAGCAGCTTGAAACTAGACAACACCGGGGAGCTGTTTTTT.

This clonotype came up a few times. The chain links TRBV19 to TRBJ2-5; tentatively, D is TRBD2 (6 bases). The CDR3 runs to 14 residues. The V and J ends lost 7 bases and 1 base respectively, with 13 bases between them. Looked up from germline, CDR1 is LNHDA and CDR2 is SQIVND (reference sequence). For the CDR3, the DNA is TGTGCCAGTAAGGGGAGGATACTCCAAGAGACCCAGTACTTC. Its protein is CASKGRILQETQYF.

This clonotype was seen a handful of times. The chain links TRBV18 to TRBJ2-1; 9 bases align to TRBD2. In germline, CDR1 is KGHSH, CDR2 LQKENI. The J segment lost 4 bases and the V segment lost 6 bases, leaving 22 bases of the junction unmatched. The CDR3 loop spans 20 amino acids. This CDR3 reads CASSPKAPSFMAGGYNEQFF. The CDR3 DNA reads TGTGCCAGCTCGCCCAAGGCCCCGTCCTTTATGGCGGGGGGGTACAATGAGCAGTTCTTC.

This chain joins TRBV20-1 and TRBJ2-3; D is perhaps TRBD2 (5 bases). The CDR3 runs 15 residues. The ends were cut back, 5 bases at V and 1 base at J, with 16 bases in the middle. From germline, CDR1 is DFQATT and CDR2 SNEGSKA (reference sequence). The CDR3 bases are TGCAGTGCTGGGCGAAGCGGAACTGGCACAGATACGCAGTATTTT. Its protein product is CSAGRSGTGTDTQYF.

The table lists this clonotype with a few counts. The rearrangement uses TRBV5-1 and TRBJ1-2, with a weak D call TRBD1 (6 bases). Germline V gene data show CDR1 as SGHRS and CDR2 as YFSETQ. Trimming removed 4 bases at V and 6 bases at J, with 16 bases between. The CDR3 covers 14 residues. The CDR3 is CASSRLGGADGYTF. Here the CDR3 DNA reads TGCGCCAGCAGCCGACTGGGGGGGGCGGATGGCTACACCTTC.

The chain uses TRBV7-3 and TRBJ1-2, with a tentative D call TRBD1 (6 bases). CDR3 size: 18 residues. The germline V gene encodes CDR1 SGHTA and CDR2 FQGTGA. V was pared by 2 bases and J by 2 bases, with 21 bases between. The CDR3 loop reads CASSLSGALIRGNYGYTF. Here the CDR3 DNA reads TGTGCCAGCAGCTTATCCGGTGCCCTTATAAGGGGGAACTATGGCTACACCTTC.

In this sample, this clonotype turned up a few times. Sequence at one end of the junction differs from germline and may be a read error. This chain links TRBV11-1 with TRBJ2-3; 12 positions match TRBD2. Germline V CDR1 and CDR2: SGHAT, FQDESV (reference sequence). This CDR3 region has 16 residues. The DNA for the CDR3 is TGTGCCAGCACTCGGACTAGCGGGGATCTCACAGATACGCGGTATTTT. Translating it yields CASTRTSGDLTDTRYF.

The chain combines TRBV4-1 with TRBJ2-5, with D possibly called TRBD1 or TRBD2 (5 bases each). The DNA end is a closer match to TRBJ2-1, so the J assignment may be wrong. Germline lookup yields CDR1 MGHRA and CDR2 YSYEKL. This CDR3 spans 16 amino acids. The CDR3 protein is CASSQEKGLASNEQFF. CDR3 nucleotide sequence: TGCGCCAGCAGCCAAGAGAAGGGGCTAGCCTCCAATGAGCAGTTCTTC.

This clonotype was counted between two and nine times. The chain carries TRBV29-1 and TRBJ1-2; 8 bases map to TRBD1. The CDR3 totals 13 residues. J was trimmed by 6 bases and V by 7 bases; bases with no gene match: 10. In germline, CDR1 is SQVTM, CDR2 ANQGSEA. This chain's CDR3 is CSAYPGGADGYTF. Written as DNA, the CDR3 is TGCAGCGCGTATCCAGGGGGCGCGGATGGCTACACCTTC.

About this clonotype itself: A read error may explain this, as a much larger clone is one base away. The rearrangement joins TRBV11-1 to TRBJ1-6; D is undetermined. The CDR3 is made up of 16 amino acids. CDR1 and CDR2 from the germline V gene are SGHAT and FQDESV (reference sequence). CDR3 sequence: CASSLEHPGGNSPHHF. The CDR3 nucleotides are TGTGCCAGCAGCTTAGAGCACCCGGGTGGAAATTCACCCCACCACTTT.

CDR3 in DNA: TGCAGCGTTGAATTGGGGGACTCCTACGAGCAGTACTTC. This encodes CSVELGDSYEQYF. The V call is TRBV29-1, the J call TRBJ2-7; the D call may be TRBD1 or TRBD2 (5 bases each). Trimming removed 2 bases at V and 0 bases at J, with 8 bases between. Germline lookup yields CDR1 SQVTM and CDR2 ANQGSEA. CDR3 length: 13 residues.

This clonotype was detected only a few times. The genes are TRBV6-1 and TRBJ1-6, with D possibly TRBD1 on 5 matching bases. Trimming left V 6 bases short and J 6 bases short, with 21 bases between. The CDR3 is made up of 17 amino acids. Germline lookup yields CDR1 MNHNS and CDR2 SASEGT. The CDR3 region is CASRPPKPGRLNSPLHF. CDR3 in DNA: TGTGCCAGCAGACCCCCTAAACCAGGGCGACTTAATTCACCCCTCCACTTT.

The chain carries TRBV20-1 and TRBJ2-7; TRBD1 matches at 12 bases. CDR3 length: 18 residues. Trimming took 0 bases from V and 2 from J; bases not matched to a gene: 11. Per germline, CDR1 DFQATT and CDR2 SNEGSKA (reference sequence). CDR3 amino acids: CSARESPGTGGEAYEQYF. The CDR3 DNA reads as TGCAGTGCTAGAGAGAGTCCCGGGACAGGGGGCGAGGCCTACGAGCAGTACTTC.

V usage is TRBV7-2 and J usage is TRBJ2-2, with 10 bases that match TRBD2. CDR3 size: 15 residues. Per the germline V gene, CDR1 is SGHTA and CDR2 is FQGNSA. V lost 5 bases to trimming and J lost 4 bases; unmatched junction nucleotides: 4. CDR3 sequence: CASSTWTSGTGELFF. CDR3 nucleotide sequence: TGTGCCAGCAGCACCTGGACTAGCGGCACCGGGGAGCTGTTTTTT.

This sequence joins TRBV7-2 and TRBJ2-5; 8 bases line up with TRBD1. CDR1 and CDR2 from the germline V gene are SGHTA and FQGNSA. Trimming at V came to 5 bases and at J to 1 base, leaving 12 bases not matched to a gene. The CDR3 sequence is 17 residues long. Written as DNA, the CDR3 is TGTGCCAGCAGCCATGACCTAACAGGGGGTATCCAAGAGACCCAGTACTTC. This encodes CASSHDLTGGIQETQYF. Filled out from reference TRBV7-2 and TRBJ2-5, the complete variable domain reads GAGVSQSPSNKVTEKGKDVELRCDPISGHTALYWYRQSLGQGLEFLIYFQGNSAPDKSGLPSDRFSAERTGGSVSTLTIQRTQQEDSAVYLCASSHDLTGGIQETQYFGPGTRLLVL.

This chain connects TRBV24-1 to TRBJ2-5; D may correspond to TRBD1 or TRBD2 (5 bases each). Germline assignment: CDR1 KGHDR and CDR2 SFDVKD. The CDR3 covers 15 residues. Trimming cost V 4 bases and J 0 bases, with 11 bases left between them. CDR3 DNA sequence: TGTGCCACCAGTGAGGGACGCTGGCACCAAGAGACCCAGTACTTC. Translating it yields CATSEGRWHQETQYF.

The chain links TRBV27 to TRBJ2-3, with D possibly TRBD2 on 6 matching bases. V lost 5 bases to trimming and J lost 6 bases, with 12 bases between them. CDR1 is MNHEY and CDR2 is SMNVEV in the germline V gene (reference sequence). The CDR3 consists of 13 residues. CDR3 residues: CASSPTSPDTQYF. The DNA of the CDR3 is TGTGCCAGCAGTCCCACTAGCCCTGATACGCAGTATTTT.

As to this clonotype: An end of the junction does not agree with germline; a read error may underlie this. The rearrangement links TRBV6-2 or TRBV6-3 to TRBJ2-3; tentative D call: TRBD2 (7 bases). Germline V CDR1 and CDR2: MNHEY, SVGEGT. This CDR3 is 15 amino acids long. The CDR3 nucleotides are TGTGCCAGCAGTTACACGGGGGGCCCCTCCGGGACCCAGTACTTT. Translating gives CASSYTGGPSGTQYF.

This clonotype was counted a few times. The V call is TRBV12-3 or TRBV12-4, the J call TRBJ2-1; 8 bases agree with TRBD2. J gave up 8 bases and V 4 bases, and 7 bases lay outside the gene matches. The CDR3 extends over 14 amino acids. The DNA of the CDR3 is TGTGCCAGCAGTTGGAACGGGGGGGTCGATGAGCAGTTCTTC. Its protein product is CASSWNGGVDEQFF.

The chain joins TRBV29-1 to TRBJ1-1; a weak D match, TRBD1 (5 bases). There are 13 residues in the CDR3. Germline CDR1 and CDR2: SQVTM and ANQGSEA. V was pared by 3 bases and J by 4 bases, with 12 bases between. CDR3 loop: CSVDEAGGTEAFF. The CDR3 DNA reads as TGCAGCGTTGATGAGGCCGGGGGCACTGAAGCTTTCTTT.